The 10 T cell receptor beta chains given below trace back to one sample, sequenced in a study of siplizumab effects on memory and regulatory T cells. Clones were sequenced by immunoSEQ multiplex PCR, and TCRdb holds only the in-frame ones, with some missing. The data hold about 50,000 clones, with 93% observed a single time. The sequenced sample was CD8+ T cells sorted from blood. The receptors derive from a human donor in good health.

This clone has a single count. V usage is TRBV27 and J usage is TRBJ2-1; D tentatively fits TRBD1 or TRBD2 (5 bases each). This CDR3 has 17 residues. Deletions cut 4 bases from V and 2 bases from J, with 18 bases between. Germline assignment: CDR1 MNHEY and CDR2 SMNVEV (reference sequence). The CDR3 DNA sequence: TGTGCCAGCAGTTACTCGGTAGCAGTGGGGGCCTACAATGAGCAGTTCTTC. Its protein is CASSYSVAVGAYNEQFF.

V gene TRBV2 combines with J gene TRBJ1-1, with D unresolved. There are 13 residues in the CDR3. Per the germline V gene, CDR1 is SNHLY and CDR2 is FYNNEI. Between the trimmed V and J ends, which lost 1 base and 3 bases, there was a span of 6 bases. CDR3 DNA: TGTGCCAGCAGTGAAGTGCTCGACACTGAAGCTTTCTTT. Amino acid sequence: CASSEVLDTEAFF.

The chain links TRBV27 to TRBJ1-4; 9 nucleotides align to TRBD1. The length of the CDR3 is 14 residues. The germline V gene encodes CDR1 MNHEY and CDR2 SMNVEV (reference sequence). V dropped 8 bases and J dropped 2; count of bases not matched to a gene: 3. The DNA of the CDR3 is TGTGCCAGCGGGACAGGGCTGACTAATGAAAAACTGTTTTTT. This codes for CASGTGLTNEKLFF.

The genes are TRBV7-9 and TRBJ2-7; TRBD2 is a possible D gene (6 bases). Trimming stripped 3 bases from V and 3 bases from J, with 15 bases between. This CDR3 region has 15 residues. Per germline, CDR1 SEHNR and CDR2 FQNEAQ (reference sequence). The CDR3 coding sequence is TGTGCCAGCAGCTTTTCGGGAGTAAGGTTCTACGAGCAGTACTTC. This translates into CASSFSGVRFYEQYF.

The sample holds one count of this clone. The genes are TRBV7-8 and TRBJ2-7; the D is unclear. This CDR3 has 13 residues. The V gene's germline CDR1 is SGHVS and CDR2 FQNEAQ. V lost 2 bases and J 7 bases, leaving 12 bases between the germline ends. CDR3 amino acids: CASSLNSGVEQYF. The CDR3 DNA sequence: TGTGCCAGCAGCTTAAATTCCGGCGTGGAGCAGTACTTC.

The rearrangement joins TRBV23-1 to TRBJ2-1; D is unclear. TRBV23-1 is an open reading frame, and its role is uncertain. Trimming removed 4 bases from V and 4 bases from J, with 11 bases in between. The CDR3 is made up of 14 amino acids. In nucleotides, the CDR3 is TGCGCCAGCAGTCCCCAGAGATGGTACAATGAGCAGTTCTTC. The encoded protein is CASSPQRWYNEQFF.

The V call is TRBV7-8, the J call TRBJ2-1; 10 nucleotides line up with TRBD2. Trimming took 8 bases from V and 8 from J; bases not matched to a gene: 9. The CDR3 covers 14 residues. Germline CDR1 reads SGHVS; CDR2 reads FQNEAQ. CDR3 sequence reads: CASHFSGRADEQFF. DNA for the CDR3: TGTGCCAGCCATTTCAGCGGGAGGGCCGATGAGCAGTTCTTC.

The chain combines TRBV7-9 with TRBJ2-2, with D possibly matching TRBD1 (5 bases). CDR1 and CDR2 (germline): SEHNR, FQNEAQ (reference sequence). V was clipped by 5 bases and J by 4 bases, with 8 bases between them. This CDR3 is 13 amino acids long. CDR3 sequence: CASSRGSTGELFF. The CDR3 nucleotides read TGTGCCAGCAGCAGGGGATCCACCGGGGAGCTGTTTTTT.

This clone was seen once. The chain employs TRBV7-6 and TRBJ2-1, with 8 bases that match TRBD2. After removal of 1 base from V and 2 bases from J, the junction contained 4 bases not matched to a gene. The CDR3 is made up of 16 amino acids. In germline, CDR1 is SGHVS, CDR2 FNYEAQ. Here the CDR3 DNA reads TGTGCCAGCAGCTTAGGGACTAGCCCGACCTACAATGAGCAGTTCTTC. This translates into CASSLGTSPTYNEQFF.

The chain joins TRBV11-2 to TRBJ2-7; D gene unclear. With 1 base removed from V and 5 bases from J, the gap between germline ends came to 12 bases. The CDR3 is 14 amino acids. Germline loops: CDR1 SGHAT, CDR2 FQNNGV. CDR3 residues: CASSLGWGADEQYF. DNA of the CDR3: TGTGCCAGCAGCTTAGGCTGGGGTGCGGACGAGCAGTACTTC.